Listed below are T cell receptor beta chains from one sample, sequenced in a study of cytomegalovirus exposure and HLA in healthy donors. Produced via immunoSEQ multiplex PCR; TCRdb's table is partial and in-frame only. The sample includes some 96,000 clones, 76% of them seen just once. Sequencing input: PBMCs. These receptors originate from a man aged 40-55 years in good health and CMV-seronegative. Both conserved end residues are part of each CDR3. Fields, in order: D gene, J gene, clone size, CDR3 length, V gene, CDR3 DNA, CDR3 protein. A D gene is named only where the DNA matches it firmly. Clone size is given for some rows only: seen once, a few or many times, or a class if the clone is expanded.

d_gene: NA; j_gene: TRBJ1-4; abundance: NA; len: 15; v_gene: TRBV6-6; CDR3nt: TGTGCCAGCAGTCCCGGGGGGGTTACCAATGAAAAACTGTTTTTT; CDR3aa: CASSPGGVTNEKLFF
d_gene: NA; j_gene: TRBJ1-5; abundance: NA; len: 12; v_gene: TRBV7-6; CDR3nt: TGTGCCAGCAGCAAGACCGGGCAGCCCCAGCATTTT; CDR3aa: CASSKTGQPQHF
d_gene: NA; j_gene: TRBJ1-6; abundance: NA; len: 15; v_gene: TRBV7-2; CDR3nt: TGTGCCAGCAGCTTCGGGGGACGGCATAATTCACCCCTCCACTTT; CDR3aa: CASSFGGRHNSPLHF
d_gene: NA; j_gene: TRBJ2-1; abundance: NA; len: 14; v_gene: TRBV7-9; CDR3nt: TGTGCCAGCAGCTTAAGACTAGGCTGGAATGAGCAGTTCTTC; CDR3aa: CASSLRLGWNEQFF
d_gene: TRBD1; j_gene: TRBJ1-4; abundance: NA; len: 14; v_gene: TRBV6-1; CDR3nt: TGTGCCAGCAGTTCCAGACAGGGAAACGAAAAACTGTTTTTT; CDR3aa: CASSSRQGNEKLFF
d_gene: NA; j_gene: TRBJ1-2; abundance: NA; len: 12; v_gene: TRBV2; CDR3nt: TGTGCCAGCAGTTCCGGGGGGGGTGGCTACACCTTC; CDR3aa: CASSSGGGGYTF
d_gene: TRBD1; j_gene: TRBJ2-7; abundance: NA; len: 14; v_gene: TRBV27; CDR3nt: TGTGCCAGCAGTTCGGGACAGTTAACCTACGAGCAGTACTTC; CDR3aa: CASSSGQLTYEQYF
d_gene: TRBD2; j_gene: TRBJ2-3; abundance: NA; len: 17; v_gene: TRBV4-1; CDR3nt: TGCGCCAGCAGCCAGTCTCCCGGGACTAGCGGGGTGGTTGGGCAGTATTTT; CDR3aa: CASSQSPGTSGVVGQYF
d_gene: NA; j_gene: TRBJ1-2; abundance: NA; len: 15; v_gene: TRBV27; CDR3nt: TGTGCCAGCACCTCCCGGGAGAGGTATGGCTATGGCTACACCTTC; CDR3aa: CASTSRERYGYGYTF
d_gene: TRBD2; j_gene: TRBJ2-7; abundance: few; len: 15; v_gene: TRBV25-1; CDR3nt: TGTGCCAGCAGTGACCTAGCGGGGGATTCCTACGAGCAGTACTTC; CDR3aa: CASSDLAGDSYEQYF
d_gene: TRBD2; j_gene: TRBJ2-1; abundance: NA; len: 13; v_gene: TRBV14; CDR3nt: TGTGCCAGCACCGCGGGAGGAAACAATGAGCAGTTCTTC; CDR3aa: CASTAGGNNEQFF
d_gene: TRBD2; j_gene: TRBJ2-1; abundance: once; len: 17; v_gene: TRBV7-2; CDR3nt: TGTGCCAGCAGCTTCCTTCCAAGCGGGAGCTCCTACAATGAGCAGTTCTTC; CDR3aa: CASSFLPSGSSYNEQFF
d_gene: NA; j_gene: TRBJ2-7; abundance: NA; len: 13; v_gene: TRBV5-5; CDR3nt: TGTGCCAGCAGCGCCCGGGAGAGCTACGAGCAGTACTTC; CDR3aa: CASSARESYEQYF
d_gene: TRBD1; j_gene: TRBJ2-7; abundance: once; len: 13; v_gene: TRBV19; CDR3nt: TGTGCCACTTTGAGACAGGGGTCCTACGAGCAGTACTTC; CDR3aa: CATLRQGSYEQYF
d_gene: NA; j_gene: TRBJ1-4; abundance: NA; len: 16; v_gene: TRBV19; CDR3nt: TGTGCCAGTAGTATAGGATGGACAGCGGGGAATGAAAAACTGTTTTTT; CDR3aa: CASSIGWTAGNEKLFF
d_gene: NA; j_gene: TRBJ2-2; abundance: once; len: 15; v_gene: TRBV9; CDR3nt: TGTGCCAGCAGCGTACTCACAGGGAGAACCGGGGAGCTGTTTTTT; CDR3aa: CASSVLTGRTGELFF
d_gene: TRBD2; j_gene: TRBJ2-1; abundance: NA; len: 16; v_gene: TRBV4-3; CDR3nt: TGCGCCAGCAGCCCCCCGGATGGGACTAGCGTAAATGAGCAGTTCTTC; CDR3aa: CASSPPDGTSVNEQFF
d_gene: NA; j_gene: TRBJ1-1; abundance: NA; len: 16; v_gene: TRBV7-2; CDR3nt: TGTGCCAGCAGCTTAGCGCTGAGCGGGCGGAACACTGAAGCTTTCTTT; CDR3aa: CASSLALSGRNTEAFF
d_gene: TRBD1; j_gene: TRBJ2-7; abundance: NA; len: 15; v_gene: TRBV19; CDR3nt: TGTGCCAGTAGTAACCATGGACAGGGGGCTGTCGAGCAGTACTTC; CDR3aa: CASSNHGQGAVEQYF
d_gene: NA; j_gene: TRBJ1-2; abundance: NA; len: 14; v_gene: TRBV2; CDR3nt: TGTGCCAGCATCGAGGCGGGGTATGACTATGGCTACACCTTC; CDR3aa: CASIEAGYDYGYTF
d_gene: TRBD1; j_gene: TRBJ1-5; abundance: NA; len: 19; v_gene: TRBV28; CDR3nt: TGTGCCAGCAGTTTATTAGGGTTCCTTCTGGGACAGGGGGATCAGCCCCAGCATTTT; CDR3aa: CASSLLGFLLGQGDQPQHF
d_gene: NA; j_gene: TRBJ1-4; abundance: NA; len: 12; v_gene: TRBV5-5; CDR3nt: TGTGCCAGCAGCTTCCTCAATGAAAAACTGTTTTTT; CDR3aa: CASSFLNEKLFF
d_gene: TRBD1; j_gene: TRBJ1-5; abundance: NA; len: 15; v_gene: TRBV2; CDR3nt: TGTGCCAGCAGAGGGGACAGGCAAGGTGGTCAGCCCCAGCATTTT; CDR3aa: CASRGDRQGGQPQHF
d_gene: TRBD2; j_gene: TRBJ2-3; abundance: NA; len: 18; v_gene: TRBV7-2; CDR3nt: TGTGCCAGTGAGTCCCACGTAGCGGGGGGGCCCGGGTCAGATACGCAGTATTTT; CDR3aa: CASESHVAGGPGSDTQYF
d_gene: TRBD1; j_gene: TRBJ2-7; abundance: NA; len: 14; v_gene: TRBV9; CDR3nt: TGTGCCATCAGCCCCAACCGGGACAGATACGAGCAGTACTTC; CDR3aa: CAISPNRDRYEQYF
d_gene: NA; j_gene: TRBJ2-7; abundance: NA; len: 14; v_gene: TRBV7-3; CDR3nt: TGTGCCAGCAGCTTAACAGGGGCGAACGACGTCCCGTACTTC; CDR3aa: CASSLTGANDVPYF
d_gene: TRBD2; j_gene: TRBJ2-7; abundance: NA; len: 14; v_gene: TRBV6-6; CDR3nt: TGTGCCAGCAGGATAACTAGCGGCAACTACGAGCAGTACTTC; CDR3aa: CASRITSGNYEQYF
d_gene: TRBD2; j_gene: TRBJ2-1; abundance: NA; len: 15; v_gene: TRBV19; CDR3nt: TGTGCCAGTAGTAGCGGGAGGGTTGTGGGAAATGAGCAGTTCTTC; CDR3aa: CASSSGRVVGNEQFF
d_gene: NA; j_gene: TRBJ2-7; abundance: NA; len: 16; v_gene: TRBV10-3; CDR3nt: TGTGCCATCAAAGGAGCATCAAAAACGACCTCCTACGAGCAGTACTTC; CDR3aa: CAIKGASKTTSYEQYF
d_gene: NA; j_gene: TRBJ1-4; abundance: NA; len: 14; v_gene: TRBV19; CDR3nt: TGTGCCAGTAGTCCCAGTGCAACTAATGAAAAACTGTTTTTT; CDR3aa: CASSPSATNEKLFF
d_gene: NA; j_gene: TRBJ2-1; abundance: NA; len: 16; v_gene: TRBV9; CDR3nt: TGTGCCAGCAGCTCTAGGACAGTGAGCTCCTACAATGAGCAGTTCTTC; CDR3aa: CASSSRTVSSYNEQFF
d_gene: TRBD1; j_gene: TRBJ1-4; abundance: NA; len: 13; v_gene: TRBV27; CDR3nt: TGTGCCAGTGGGGACAGCTCATATGAAAAACTGTTTTTT; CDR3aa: CASGDSSYEKLFF
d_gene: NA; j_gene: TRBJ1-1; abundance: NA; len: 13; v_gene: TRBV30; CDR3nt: TGTGCCTGGAGAAAACGGCGGGACACTGAAGCTTTCTTT; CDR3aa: CAWRKRRDTEAFF
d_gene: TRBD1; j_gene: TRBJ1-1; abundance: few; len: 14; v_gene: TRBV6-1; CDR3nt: TGTGCCAGCACTGTAGGCACAGGGGGAACTGAAGCTTTCTTT; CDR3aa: CASTVGTGGTEAFF
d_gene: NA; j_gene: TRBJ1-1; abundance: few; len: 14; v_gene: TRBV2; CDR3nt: TGTGCCAGCAGTGGTACGGGAGGAGGCACTGAAGCTTTCTTT; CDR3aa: CASSGTGGGTEAFF
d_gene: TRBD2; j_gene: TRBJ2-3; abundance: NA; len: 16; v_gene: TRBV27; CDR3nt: TGTGCCAGCAGTCCGAGACTAGCGGGAATCACAGATACGCAGTATTTT; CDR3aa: CASSPRLAGITDTQYF
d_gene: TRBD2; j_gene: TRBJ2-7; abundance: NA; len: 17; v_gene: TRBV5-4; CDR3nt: TGTGCCAGCAGCTCGAACCCCGGGACTACCCTTTCCTACGAGCAGTACTTC; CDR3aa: CASSSNPGTTLSYEQYF
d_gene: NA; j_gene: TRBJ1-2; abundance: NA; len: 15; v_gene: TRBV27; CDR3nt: TGTGCCAGCAGTTTGGAACCCTGGGGGCTTTATGGCTACACCTTC; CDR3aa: CASSLEPWGLYGYTF
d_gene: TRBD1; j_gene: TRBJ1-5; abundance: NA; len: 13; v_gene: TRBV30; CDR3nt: TGTGCCTGGAGTGGGGACAGAGATCAGCCCCAGCATTTT; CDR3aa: CAWSGDRDQPQHF
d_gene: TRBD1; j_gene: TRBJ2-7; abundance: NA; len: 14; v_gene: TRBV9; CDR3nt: TGTGCCAGCAGCCCCGACAGGGCCAACTACGAGCAGTACTTC; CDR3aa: CASSPDRANYEQYF
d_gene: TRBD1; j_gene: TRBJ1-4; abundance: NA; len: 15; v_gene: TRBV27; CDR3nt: TGTGCCAGCAAACAACACGGGACAGATAATGAAAAACTGTTTTTT; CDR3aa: CASKQHGTDNEKLFF